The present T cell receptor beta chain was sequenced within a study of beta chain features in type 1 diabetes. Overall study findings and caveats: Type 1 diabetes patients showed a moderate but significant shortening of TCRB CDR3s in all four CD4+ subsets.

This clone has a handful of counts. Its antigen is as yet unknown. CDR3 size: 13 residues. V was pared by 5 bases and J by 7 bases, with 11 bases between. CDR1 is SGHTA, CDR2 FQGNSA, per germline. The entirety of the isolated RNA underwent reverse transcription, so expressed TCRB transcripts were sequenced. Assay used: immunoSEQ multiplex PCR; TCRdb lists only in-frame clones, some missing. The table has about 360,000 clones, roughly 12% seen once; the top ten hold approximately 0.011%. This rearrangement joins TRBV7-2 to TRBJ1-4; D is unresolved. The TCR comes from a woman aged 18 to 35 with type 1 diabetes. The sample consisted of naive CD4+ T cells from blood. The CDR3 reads CASSRGHAEKLFF. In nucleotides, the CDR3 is TGTGCCAGCAGCCGAGGGCACGCTGAAAAACTGTTTTTT.